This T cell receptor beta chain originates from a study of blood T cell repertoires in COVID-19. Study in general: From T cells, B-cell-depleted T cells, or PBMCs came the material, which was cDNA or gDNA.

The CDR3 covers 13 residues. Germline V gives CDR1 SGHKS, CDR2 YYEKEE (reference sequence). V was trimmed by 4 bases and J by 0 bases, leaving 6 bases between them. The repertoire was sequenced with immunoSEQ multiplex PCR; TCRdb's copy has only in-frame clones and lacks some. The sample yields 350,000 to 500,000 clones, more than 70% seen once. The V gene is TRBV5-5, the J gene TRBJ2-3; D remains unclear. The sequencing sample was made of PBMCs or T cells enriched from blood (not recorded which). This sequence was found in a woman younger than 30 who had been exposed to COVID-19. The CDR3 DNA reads TGTGCCAGCAGCCCCCTGAGCACAGATACGCAGTATTTT. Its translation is CASSPLSTDTQYF.